A selection of T cell receptor beta chains follows, all from one sample in a study of blood T cell repertoires in COVID-19. Assay used: immunoSEQ multiplex PCR; TCRdb lists only in-frame clones, some missing. The data show roughly 150,000 clones, with 70% to 90% seen just once and less than 5.5% held by the top ten. Source material: PBMCs or T cells enriched from blood (not recorded which). The receptor set was obtained from a man aged 50 to 59 who had recovered from COVID-19. Each CDR3 is given with its conserved first and last residue. D genes are given only for firm matches. Size values are once, few and many counts, or a class for expanded clones, and some rows have none.

J: TRBJ1-6
V: TRBV18
D: .
size: .
DNA: TGTGCCAGCTCAGAGCAGGGGAATTCACCCCTCCACTTT
CDR3: CASSEQGNSPLHF

J: TRBJ2-3
V: TRBV27
D: TRBD2
size: .
DNA: TGTGCCAGCAATAACCGCCTAGCGGGAGGGCGGGATACGCAGTATTTT
CDR3: CASNNRLAGGRDTQYF

J: TRBJ2-5
V: TRBV5-8
D: .
size: .
DNA: TGTGCCAGCAGCTTTGTGGGGGCCCCAGGCGGCCAGTACTTC
CDR3: CASSFVGAPGGQYF

J: TRBJ1-2
V: TRBV27
D: .
size: .
DNA: TGTGCCAGCAGTTCCCATTCCAGGGGAGAGAACTATGGCTACACCTTC
CDR3: CASSSHSRGENYGYTF

J: TRBJ2-1
V: TRBV7-8
D: TRBD1
size: .
DNA: TGTGCCAGCAGCCCGGGGACAGCCTCTTACAATGAGCAGTTCTTC
CDR3: CASSPGTASYNEQFF

J: TRBJ2-3
V: TRBV19
D: .
size: .
DNA: TGTGCCAGTAGTCAACCCCCTCTCCGGTCAGGCCCCACAGATACGCAGTATTTT
CDR3: CASSQPPLRSGPTDTQYF

J: TRBJ1-2
V: TRBV24-1
D: .
size: .
DNA: TGTGCCACCAGTGACAGGGCTAACTATGGCTACACCTTC
CDR3: CATSDRANYGYTF

J: TRBJ2-1
V: TRBV30
D: .
size: .
DNA: TGTGCCTGGAGCGAGAATTTTAATGAGCAGTTCTTC
CDR3: CAWSENFNEQFF

J: TRBJ1-4
V: TRBV30
D: .
size: .
DNA: TGTGCCTGGAGTGAACGGGGGGACGGACATGAAAAATTGTTTTTT
CDR3: CAWSERGDGHEKLFF

J: TRBJ2-2
V: TRBV6-2/TRBV6-3
D: .
size: .
DNA: TGTGCCAGCAGTTACCCCTGGCCCGGGGAGCTGTTTTTT
CDR3: CASSYPWPGELFF

J: TRBJ1-2
V: TRBV18
D: .
size: .
DNA: TGTGCCAGCTCACCACGAGTGGACTATGGCTACACCTTC
CDR3: CASSPRVDYGYTF

J: TRBJ1-1
V: TRBV7-9
D: .
size: .
DNA: TGTGCCAGCAGCTTATTTGACACGAACACTGAAGCTTTCTTT
CDR3: CASSLFDTNTEAFF

J: TRBJ2-2
V: TRBV5-4
D: TRBD2
size: .
DNA: TGTGCCAGCAGCTGGGCTAGCGGGAGTGCCGGGGAGCTGTTTTTT
CDR3: CASSWASGSAGELFF

J: TRBJ1-2
V: TRBV7-9
D: .
size: few
DNA: TGTGCCAGCAGCTTAGGGAGTTACTATGGCTACACCTTC
CDR3: CASSLGSYYGYTF

J: TRBJ2-7
V: TRBV5-5
D: .
size: .
DNA: TGTGCCAGCAGCGCAGCGCAGTACCAGGGGTACGAGCAGTACTTC
CDR3: CASSAAQYQGYEQYF

J: TRBJ2-5
V: TRBV6-2/TRBV6-3
D: .
size: .
DNA: TGTGCCAGCAGATACGGACTACAAGGGGAGACCCAGTACTTC
CDR3: CASRYGLQGETQYF

J: TRBJ1-2
V: TRBV18
D: TRBD1
size: .
DNA: TGTGCCAGCTCACCTTACTCAGGGGGTGAAGGCTACACCTTC
CDR3: CASSPYSGGEGYTF

J: TRBJ2-6
V: TRBV9
D: TRBD1
size: .
DNA: TGTGCCAGCAGCGACAGACAGGGTACAAAGTCTGGGGCCAACGTCCTGACTTTC
CDR3: CASSDRQGTKSGANVLTF

J: TRBJ1-4
V: TRBV5-1
D: TRBD1
size: .
DNA: TGCGCCAGCAGGGGACAGGGGGCTTTAACTAATGAAAAACTGTTTTTT
CDR3: CASRGQGALTNEKLFF

J: TRBJ1-4
V: TRBV19
D: .
size: few
DNA: TGTGCCAGTAGCCCGTCGCGGGGCAGAGGGGAAAAACTGTTTTTT
CDR3: CASSPSRGRGEKLFF

J: TRBJ2-1
V: TRBV7-2
D: TRBD1
size: .
DNA: TGTGCCAGCAGCTACGACAGGGCCAATGAGCAGTTCTTC
CDR3: CASSYDRANEQFF

J: TRBJ1-6
V: TRBV6-5
D: TRBD1
size: .
DNA: TGTGCCAGCAGTCTCACAGGGGGTATTAATTCACCCCTCCACTTT
CDR3: CASSLTGGINSPLHF

J: TRBJ2-1
V: TRBV7-2
D: .
size: .
DNA: TGTGCCAGCAGCCCCTCGGACAATGAGCAGTTCTTC
CDR3: CASSPSDNEQFF

J: TRBJ2-1
V: TRBV3-1/TRBV3-2
D: TRBD1
size: .
DNA: TGTGCCAGCAGCCAGGCACAGGGGGAGCAGTTCTTC
CDR3: CASSQAQGEQFF